The clone carrying this TCR beta chain was detected many times. Antigen unknown. PBMCs were sourced from approximately 9.3 ml fresh peripheral blood. V gave up 3 bases and J gave up 2 bases; unmatched junction bases: 3. The CDR3 consists of 14 residues. Germline CDR1 reads DFQATT; CDR2 reads SNEGSKA (reference sequence). Amplification targeted TCR beta CDR3 regions from RNA transcripts. The primer set for the first-round RT-PCR of the TCR CDR3 was HTBI. A single record per CDR3 protein comes from TCRdb applying MiXCR to the multiplex PCR reads. The repertoire consists of more than 250,000 distinct CDR3 sequences, with nearly 15% occurring once and the leading ten covering around 31%. The sample is drawn from a study of T cells in Graves' hyperthyroidism and ophthalmopathy. Whole-study findings and limits: Blood held most thyroid clonotypes expanded above 0.001 frequency.

The TCR comes from a woman between 45 and 60 years old with Graves' hyperthyroidism that later progressed to Graves' ophthalmopathy. V gene TRBV20-1 combines with J gene TRBJ2-2, with TRBD2 matching over 7 bases. The sequenced material came from blood. The chain's CDR3 is CSARSGANTGELFF. CDR3 sequence (DNA): TGCAGTGCTAGGAGCGGGGCAAACACCGGGGAGCTGTTTTTT.